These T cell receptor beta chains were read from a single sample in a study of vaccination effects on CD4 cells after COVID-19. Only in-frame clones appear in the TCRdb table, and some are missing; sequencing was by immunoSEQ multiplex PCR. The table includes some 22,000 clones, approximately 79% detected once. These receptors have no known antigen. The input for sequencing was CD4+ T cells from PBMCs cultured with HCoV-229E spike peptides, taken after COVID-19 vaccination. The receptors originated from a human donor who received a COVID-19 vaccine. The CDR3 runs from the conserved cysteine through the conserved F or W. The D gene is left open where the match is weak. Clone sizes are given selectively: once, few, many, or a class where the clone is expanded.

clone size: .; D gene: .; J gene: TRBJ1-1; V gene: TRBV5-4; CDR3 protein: CASSLEIRVNTEAFF; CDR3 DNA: TGTGCCAGCAGCTTGGAAATACGAGTGAACACTGAAGCTTTCTTT
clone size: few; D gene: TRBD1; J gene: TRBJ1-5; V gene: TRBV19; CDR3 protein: CATTGTGGFNQPQHF; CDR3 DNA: TGTGCCACCACCGGGACAGGGGGATTTAATCAGCCCCAGCATTTT
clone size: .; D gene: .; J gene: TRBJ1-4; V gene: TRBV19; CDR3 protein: CASSISWTNEKLFF; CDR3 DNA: TGTGCCAGTAGTATAAGCTGGACTAATGAAAAACTGTTTTTT
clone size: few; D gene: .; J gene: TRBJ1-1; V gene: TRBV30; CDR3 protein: CAWSKDRADAEAFF; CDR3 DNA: TGTGCCTGGAGCAAGGACAGAGCTGACGCTGAAGCTTTCTTT
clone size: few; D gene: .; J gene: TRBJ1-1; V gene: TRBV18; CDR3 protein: CASSPTGPEAFF; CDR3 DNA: TGTGCCAGCTCACCTACCGGGCCAGAAGCTTTCTTT
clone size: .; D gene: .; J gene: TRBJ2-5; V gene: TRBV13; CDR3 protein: CASSPGDRQETQYF; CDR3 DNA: TGTGCCAGCAGCCCGGGGGACAGACAAGAGACCCAGTACTTC
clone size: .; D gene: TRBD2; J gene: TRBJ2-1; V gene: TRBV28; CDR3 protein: CACSSGRNEQFF; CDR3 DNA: TGTGCCTGCTCTAGCGGGAGGAATGAGCAGTTCTTC
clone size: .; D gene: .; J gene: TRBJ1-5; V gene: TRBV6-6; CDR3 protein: CASSYGTQPQHF; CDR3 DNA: TGTGCCAGCAGTTATGGGACTCAGCCCCAGCATTTT
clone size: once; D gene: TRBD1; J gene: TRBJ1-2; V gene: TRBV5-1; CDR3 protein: CASSLQGDDGYTF; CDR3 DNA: TGCGCCAGCAGCTTACAGGGGGACGATGGCTACACCTTC
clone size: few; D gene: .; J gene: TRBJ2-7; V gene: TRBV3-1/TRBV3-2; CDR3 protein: CASSQVPGRTEGGEQYF; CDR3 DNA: TGTGCCAGCAGCCAAGTTCCTGGAAGGACAGAGGGAGGTGAGCAGTACTTC
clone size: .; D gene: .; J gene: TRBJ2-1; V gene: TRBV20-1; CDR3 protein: CSARDNEQFF; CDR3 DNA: TGCAGTGCTAGGGACAATGAGCAGTTCTTC
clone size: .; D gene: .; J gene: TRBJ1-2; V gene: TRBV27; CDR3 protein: CASSLYSDRNNYGYTF; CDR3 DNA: TGTGCCAGCAGTTTATACTCCGACAGGAATAACTATGGCTACACCTTC
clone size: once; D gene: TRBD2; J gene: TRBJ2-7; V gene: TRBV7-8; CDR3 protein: CASSFTAGGSSYEQYF; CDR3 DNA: TGTGCCAGCAGCTTTACTGCGGGGGGGAGCTCCTACGAGCAGTACTTC
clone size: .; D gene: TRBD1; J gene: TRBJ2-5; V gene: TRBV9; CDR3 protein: CASSVGQGPQETQYF; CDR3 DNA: TGTGCCAGCAGCGTAGGACAGGGGCCCCAAGAGACCCAGTACTTC
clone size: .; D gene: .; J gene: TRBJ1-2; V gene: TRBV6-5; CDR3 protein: CASSNGLGGYGYTF; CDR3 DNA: TGTGCCAGCAGTAACGGACTAGGGGGCTATGGCTACACCTTC
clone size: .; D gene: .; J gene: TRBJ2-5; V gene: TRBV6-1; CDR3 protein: CASSEIVPLETQYF; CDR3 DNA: TGTGCCAGCAGTGAAATTGTCCCATTAGAGACCCAGTACTTC
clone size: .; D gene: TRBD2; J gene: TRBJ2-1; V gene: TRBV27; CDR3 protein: CASRKGLADSYNEQFF; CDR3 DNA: TGTGCCAGCAGAAAAGGACTAGCGGACTCGTACAATGAGCAGTTCTTC
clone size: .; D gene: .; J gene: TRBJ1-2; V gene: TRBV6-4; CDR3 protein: CASRVQYGYTF; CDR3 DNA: TGTGCCAGCAGGGTCCAATATGGCTACACCTTC
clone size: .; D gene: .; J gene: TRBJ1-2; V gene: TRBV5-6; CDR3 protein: CASSLRQGYGYTF; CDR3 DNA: TGTGCCAGCAGCTTGAGGCAGGGCTATGGCTACACCTTC
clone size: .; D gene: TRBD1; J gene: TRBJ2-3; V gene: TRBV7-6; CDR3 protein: CASSSDRGLMVSSSTDTQYF; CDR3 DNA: TGTGCCAGCAGCTCGGACAGGGGGCTTATGGTCTCGTCTAGCACAGATACGCAGTATTTT
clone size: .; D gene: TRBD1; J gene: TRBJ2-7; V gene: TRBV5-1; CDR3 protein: CASSSGQGFYEQYF; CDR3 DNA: TGCGCCAGCAGCTCGGGACAGGGTTTCTACGAGCAGTACTTC
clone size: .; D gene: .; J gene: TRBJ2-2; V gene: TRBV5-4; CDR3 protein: CASSLASGNTGELFF; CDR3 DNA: TGTGCCAGCAGCTTGGCCTCCGGGAACACCGGGGAGCTGTTTTTT
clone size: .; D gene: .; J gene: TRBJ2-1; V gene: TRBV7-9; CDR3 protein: CASSLRSARVTYNEQFF; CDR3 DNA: TGTGCCAGCAGCTTACGATCGGCCCGAGTTACCTACAATGAGCAGTTCTTC
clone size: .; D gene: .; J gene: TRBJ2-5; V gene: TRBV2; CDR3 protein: CASELAPETQYF; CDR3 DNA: TGTGCCAGCGAGTTAGCCCCGGAGACCCAGTACTTC
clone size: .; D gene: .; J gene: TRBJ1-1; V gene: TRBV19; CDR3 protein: CASSNALSLNTEAFF; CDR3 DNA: TGTGCCAGTAGTAATGCCCTCTCGTTGAACACTGAAGCTTTCTTT
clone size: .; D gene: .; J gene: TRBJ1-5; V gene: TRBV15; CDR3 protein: CATSRVFAGGGRQPQHF; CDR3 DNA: TGTGCCACCAGCAGAGTGTTTGCCGGTGGGGGACGTCAGCCCCAGCATTTT
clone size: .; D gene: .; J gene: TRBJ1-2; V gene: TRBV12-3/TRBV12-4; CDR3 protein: CASSRDMNYGYTF; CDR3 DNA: TGTGCCAGCAGTCGAGATATGAACTATGGCTACACCTTC
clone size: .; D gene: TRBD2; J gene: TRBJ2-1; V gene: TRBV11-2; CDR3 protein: CASSSPGGGVTPREQFF; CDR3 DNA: TGTGCCAGCAGCTCGCCGGGGGGGGGAGTGACGCCCCGGGAGCAGTTCTTC
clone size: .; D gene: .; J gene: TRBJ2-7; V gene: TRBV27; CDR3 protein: CASSPRGLSSYEQYF; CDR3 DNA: TGTGCCAGCAGTCCCCGTGGACTTAGCTCCTACGAGCAGTACTTC
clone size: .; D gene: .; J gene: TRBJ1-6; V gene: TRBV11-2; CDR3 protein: CASSLGTDNSPLHF; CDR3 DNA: TGTGCCAGCAGCTTAGGAACCGATAATTCACCCCTCCACTTT
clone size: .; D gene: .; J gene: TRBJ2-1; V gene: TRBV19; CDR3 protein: CATLGPRYNEQFF; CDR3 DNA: TGTGCCACTCTCGGACCTCGATACAATGAGCAGTTCTTC
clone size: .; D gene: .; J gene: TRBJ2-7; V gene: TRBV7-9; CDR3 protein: CASTRGYEQYF; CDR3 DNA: TGTGCCAGCACTAGGGGCTACGAGCAGTACTTC
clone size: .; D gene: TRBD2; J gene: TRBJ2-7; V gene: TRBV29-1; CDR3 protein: CSVDGRAGGHNEQYF; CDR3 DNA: TGCAGCGTTGACGGGCGAGCGGGAGGGCACAACGAGCAGTACTTC
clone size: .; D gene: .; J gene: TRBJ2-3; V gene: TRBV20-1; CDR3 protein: CSAEPGDTQYF; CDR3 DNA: TGCAGTGCAGAACCGGGAGATACGCAGTATTTT
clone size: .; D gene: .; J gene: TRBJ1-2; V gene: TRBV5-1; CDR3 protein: CASSLGEGYGYTF; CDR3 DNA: TGCGCCAGCAGCTTGGGGGAAGGCTATGGCTACACCTTC